Included here is one T cell receptor (beta chain) sequence, with context. The data stem from a study of identical twins. Each CDR3 protein gets one entry after TCRdb re-called the 5' RACE reads with MiXCR. The table shows around 1.7 million distinct CDR3 sequences, with less than 40% occurring only once. Sequencing input: cord blood. This receptor was obtained from a newborn girl in good health.

The CDR3 is CASQPGLGVYEQYF. The CDR3 DNA is TGTGCCAGCCAACCGGGACTAGGGGTATACGAGCAGTACTTC. The chain uses TRBV12-3 or TRBV12-4 and TRBJ2-7; 8 positions agree with TRBD2. The CDR3 contains 14 residues. The trim removed 8 bases at V and 4 bases at J, leaving 10 bases unmatched.